Below are 8 T cell receptor beta chains sequenced from a single sample in a study of cytomegalovirus exposure and HLA in healthy donors. 13 Jbeta primers and 60 Vbeta primers were used for the PCR. The assay was immunoSEQ multiplex PCR, and TCRdb's table has in-frame clones only and misses some. The data hold roughly 100,000 clones, with 60% to 85% observed a single time. The material sequenced was PBMCs. The receptors were gathered from a male donor in good health and CMV-seronegative.

The rearrangement links TRBV19 to TRBJ2-7; TRBD2 agrees at 11 bases. The germline CDR1 and CDR2 sequences are LNHDA and SQIVND (reference sequence). The V and J ends lost 7 bases and 2 bases, in that order; junction bases with no gene match: 7. The CDR3 is 15 amino acids. This chain's CDR3 is CASTSSGLAAYEQYF. CDR3 nucleotides: TGTGCCAGTACCTCATCGGGACTAGCGGCCTACGAGCAGTACTTC.

This chain uses TRBV5-1 with TRBJ2-5, with 8 bases identical to TRBD2. Germline V gene sequence: CDR1 SGHRS, CDR2 YFSETQ. The CDR3 is made up of 16 amino acids. V trimming: 4 bases; J trimming: 5 bases; junction bases outside the gene matches: 13. The CDR3 DNA reads TGCGCCAGCAGCCCCGGAGGAGCGGGAGTAGAGGAGACCCAGTACTTC. Amino acids: CASSPGGAGVEETQYF.

In this sample, this clone turned up once. The chain links TRBV18 to TRBJ2-7; D perhaps matches TRBD1 (7 bases). The CDR3 is 15 amino acids. CDR1 is KGHSH and CDR2 is LQKENI in the germline V gene. Trimming cost V 1 base and J 7 bases, with 17 bases left between them. CDR3 nucleotide sequence: TGTGCCAGCTCACCACGCGGGACAGCTCCGTTGGAGCAGTACTTC. It specifies CASSPRGTAPLEQYF. The full variable domain, its missing parts supplied by reference TRBV18 and TRBJ2-7, is NAGVMQNPRHLVRRRGQEARLRCSPMKGHSHVYWYRQLPEEGLKFMVYLQKENIIDESGMPKERFSAEFPKEGPSILRIQQVVRGDSAAYFCASSPRGTAPLEQYFGPGTRLTVT.

This clone was found a few times. V gene TRBV2 combines with J gene TRBJ2-7, with no clear D. The CDR3 totals 12 residues. V was shortened by 6 bases and J by 2 bases, with 8 bases between the two germline ends. Germline CDR1 is SNHLY and CDR2 is FYNNEI. The CDR3, as DNA: TGTGCCAGCAGCCTGGGCGCCTACGAGCAGTACTTC. Amino acids: CASSLGAYEQYF.

This chain joins TRBV7-3 and TRBJ1-1, with 7 bases matching TRBD1. Germline-derived CDR1 and CDR2 are SGHTA and FQGTGA. The V segment lost 6 bases and the J segment 4 bases; nucleotides outside the gene matches: 8. CDR3 size: 14 residues. The CDR3 is CASSSGTVSTEAFF. CDR3 DNA: TGTGCCAGCAGTTCCGGGACAGTATCCACTGAAGCTTTCTTT.

The chain carries TRBV2 and TRBJ1-1; TRBD1 agrees at 8 bases. Germline values: CDR1 SNHLY, CDR2 FYNNEI. Trimming removed 5 bases from V and 3 bases from J; junction bases left unmatched: 11. The CDR3 is 16 residues long. CDR3 amino acids: CASSYPGGGEDTEAFF. The CDR3 DNA reads TGTGCCAGCAGTTACCCAGGGGGCGGAGAGGACACTGAAGCTTTCTTT.

The chain recombines TRBV7-6 with TRBJ2-2; 8 bases align to TRBD1. The CDR3 spans 16 residues. Germline CDR1 reads SGHVS; CDR2 reads FNYEAQ. V dropped 5 bases and J dropped 6; count of bases not matched to a gene: 11. Written as DNA, the CDR3 is TGTGCCAGCAGCCAGTTCGTCCCGGGACAGGCCGGGGAGCTGTTTTTT. Encoded protein: CASSQFVPGQAGELFF.

This chain joins TRBV27 and TRBJ1-2, with D maybe TRBD1 (6 bases). The CDR3 is 11 amino acids. Trimming left V 6 bases short and J 5 bases short, with 7 bases between. Germline V gene sequence: CDR1 MNHEY, CDR2 SMNVEV (reference sequence). CDR3 sequence (DNA): TGTGCCAGCAGCCAGGGGTATGGCTACACCTTC. Encoded protein: CASSQGYGYTF.